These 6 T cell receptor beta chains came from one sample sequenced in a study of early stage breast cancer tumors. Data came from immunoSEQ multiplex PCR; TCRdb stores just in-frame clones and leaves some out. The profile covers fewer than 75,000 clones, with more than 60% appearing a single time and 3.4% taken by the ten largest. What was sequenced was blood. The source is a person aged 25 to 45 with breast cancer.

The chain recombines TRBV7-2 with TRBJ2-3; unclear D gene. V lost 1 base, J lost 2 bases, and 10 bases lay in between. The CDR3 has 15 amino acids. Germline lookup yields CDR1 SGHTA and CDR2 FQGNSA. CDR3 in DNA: TGTGCCAGCAGCTTAGTAGGTCTAACCACAGATACGCAGTATTTT. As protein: CASSLVGLTTDTQYF.

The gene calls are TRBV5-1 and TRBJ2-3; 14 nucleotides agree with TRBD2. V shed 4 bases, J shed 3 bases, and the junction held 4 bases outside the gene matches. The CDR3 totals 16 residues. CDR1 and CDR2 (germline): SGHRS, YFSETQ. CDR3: CASSRLAGGSTDTQYF. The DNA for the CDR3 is TGCGCCAGCAGCCGACTAGCGGGAGGGTCGACAGATACGCAGTATTTT.

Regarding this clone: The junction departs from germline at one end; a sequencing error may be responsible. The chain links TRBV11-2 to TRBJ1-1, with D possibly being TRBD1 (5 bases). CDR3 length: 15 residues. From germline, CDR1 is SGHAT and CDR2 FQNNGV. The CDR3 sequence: CASSLDQGWGGSAFF. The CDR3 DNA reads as TGTGCCAGCAGTTTAGACCAGGGATGGGGCGGCTCGGCTTTCTTT.

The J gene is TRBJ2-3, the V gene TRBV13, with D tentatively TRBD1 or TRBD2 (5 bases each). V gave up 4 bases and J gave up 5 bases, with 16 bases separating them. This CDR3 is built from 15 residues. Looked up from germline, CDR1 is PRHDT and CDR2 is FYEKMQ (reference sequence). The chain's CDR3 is CASSSGSGGLDTQYF. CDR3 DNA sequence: TGTGCCAGCAGCTCGGGATCTGGGGGTTTAGATACGCAGTATTTT.

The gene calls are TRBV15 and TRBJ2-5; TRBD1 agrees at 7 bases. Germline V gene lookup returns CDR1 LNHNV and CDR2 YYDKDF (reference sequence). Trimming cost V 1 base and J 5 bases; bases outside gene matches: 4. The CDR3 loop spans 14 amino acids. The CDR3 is CATSRGNRGETQYF. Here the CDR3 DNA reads TGTGCCACCAGCAGAGGGAACAGGGGTGAGACCCAGTACTTC.

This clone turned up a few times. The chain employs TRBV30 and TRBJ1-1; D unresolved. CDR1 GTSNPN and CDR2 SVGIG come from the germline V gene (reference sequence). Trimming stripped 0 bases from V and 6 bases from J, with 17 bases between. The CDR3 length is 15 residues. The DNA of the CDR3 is TGTGCCTGGAGTGTGGGCGAACACAGTTACTCTGAAGCTTTCTTT. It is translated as CAWSVGEHSYSEAFF.